This T cell receptor (beta chain) was sequenced in a study of cytomegalovirus exposure and HLA in healthy donors. General observations from the study: Immune exposure was documented only through CMV serostatus.

This clone was seen just once. Antigen unknown. V gave up 1 base and J gave up 4 bases, with 10 bases separating them. The length of the CDR3 is 14 residues. The germline V gene encodes CDR1 LNHNV and CDR2 YYDKDF (reference sequence). This PCR relied on a set of 60 Vbeta primers and 13 Jbeta primers. Generated by immunoSEQ multiplex PCR, the TCRdb table keeps only in-frame clones and is missing some. The sample comprises about 120,000 clones, around 76% of which are singletons, and 25% to 35% rests with the top ten. The clonotype originates from a man in his sixties in good health and CMV-seropositive. The chain is built from TRBV15 and TRBJ1-2, with D uncertain. Sequencing was carried out using PBMCs. The CDR3 loop is CATSRGRDSYGYTF. The CDR3, as DNA: TGTGCCACCAGCAGAGGGAGGGATTCCTATGGCTACACCTTC. Variable domain in full (rest from reference TRBV15 and TRBJ1-2): DAMVIQNPRYQVTQFGKPVTLSCSQTLNHNVMYWYQQKSSQAPKLLFHYYDKDFNNEADTPDNFQSRRPNTSFCFLDIRSPGLGDTAMYLCATSRGRDSYGYTFGSGTRLTVV.